Following are 24 T cell receptor beta chains from one sample sequenced in a study of low-dose radiotherapy and immunotherapy resistance in tumors. Priming of first-strand cDNA relied on TRAV- and TRBV-specific primers (covering alpha and beta chains). A roughly 20-cycle PCR with a constant-region primer and V-primer adapter amplified TCRs. From the reads, TCRdb called clonotypes with MiXCR, one entry per CDR3 protein. The data show approximately 100,000 distinct CDR3 sequences, under 25% seen once. Noted time point: after trial treatment. Treatment indicated: LDRT plus nivolumab, ipilimumab, low-dose cyclophosphamide and aspirin (RACIN trial). Sequenced here: PBMCs, sampled after low-dose radiotherapy plus immunotherapy. Every receptor here comes from a male donor with prostate cancer.

This clonotype was recorded many times. The rearrangement uses TRBV12-3 or TRBV12-4 and TRBJ1-6; TRBD1 might be the D (5 bases). V dropped 5 bases and J dropped 10 bases, with 15 bases sitting between them. CDR3 length: 14 amino acids. The CDR3 bases are TGTGCCAGCAGTCGTACAGGAGATGGATCACCCCTCCACTTT. Translating it yields CASSRTGDGSPLHF.

This clonotype was detected many times. V is TRBV12-3 or TRBV12-4 and J is TRBJ2-7; D unresolved. The CDR3 contains 14 residues. V gave up 5 bases and J gave up 5 bases, with 16 bases separating them. This CDR3 is CASSPRPGRHEQYF. Written as DNA, the CDR3 is TGTGCCAGCAGTCCTCGACCGGGCAGGCACGAGCAGTACTTC.

In this sample, this clonotype turned up many times. The chain recombines TRBV5-1 with TRBJ2-2; TRBD2 aligns across 8 bases. Germline values: CDR1 SGHRS, CDR2 YFSETQ. This CDR3 has 16 residues. V was pared by 5 bases and J by 2 bases, with 8 bases of the junction left unmatched. The CDR3, as DNA: TGCGCCAGCAGGACCGCGGCGGGGGGAAACACCGGGGAGCTGTTTTTT. It yields the protein CASRTAAGGNTGELFF.

This clonotype was seen repeatedly, ten times or more. J is TRBJ2-5 and V is TRBV12-3 or TRBV12-4; D is perhaps TRBD1 (6 bases). Trimming pared 5 bases from V and 2 bases from J, leaving 12 bases between. The CDR3 is made up of 14 amino acids. The chain's CDR3 is CASSRTVRQETQYF. CDR3 bases: TGTGCCAGCAGTCGGACAGTTCGGCAAGAGACCCAGTACTTC.

This clonotype was counted ten times or more. The chain recombines TRBV6-2 or TRBV6-3 with TRBJ1-2; no clear D. CDR3 size: 11 residues. Trimming left V 11 bases short and J 4 bases short, with 11 bases between. Germline assignment: CDR1 MNHEY and CDR2 SVGEGT. CDR3 sequence reads: CAAKGLYGYTF. As DNA, the CDR3 is TGTGCCGCGAAGGGCCTCTATGGCTACACCTTC.

This clonotype was counted ten times or more. V gene TRBV30 combines with J gene TRBJ1-2; D remains ambiguous. CDR3 length equals 11 residues. Germline V gives CDR1 GTSNPN, CDR2 SVGIG (reference sequence). V shed 4 bases and J shed 2 bases, with 5 bases lying between them. In nucleotides, the CDR3 is TGTGCCTGGACTCCCAACTATGGCTACACCTTC. Protein: CAWTPNYGYTF.

The sample holds many counts of this clonotype. V and J are TRBV5-3 and TRBJ1-1; TRBD1 matches 7 bases. TRBV5-3 is an ORF, and what it does is uncertain. The CDR3 has 15 amino acids. J was trimmed by 6 bases and V by 8 bases; bases with no gene match: 16. The CDR3 bases are TGTGCCAGCAGCCGACAGGGAAGAAGGACCTCTGAAGCTTTCTTT. The encoded protein is CASSRQGRRTSEAFF.

This clonotype has at least ten counts. The chain has TRBV6-5 and TRBJ2-3, with 8 bases that match TRBD1. The germline gives CDR1 MNHEY, CDR2 SVGAGI. V dropped 5 bases and J dropped 2; count of bases not matched to a gene: 6. CDR3 length: 15 residues. In nucleotides, the CDR3 is TGTGCCAGCAGTGACCGGGACAGGATCACAGATACGCAGTATTTT. Protein sequence: CASSDRDRITDTQYF.

This clonotype was recorded many times. J is TRBJ2-3 and V is TRBV6-4; weak D call: TRBD1 (7 bases). The germline V gene encodes CDR1 MRHNA and CDR2 SNTAGT. The V gene lost 0 bases and the J gene lost 5 bases, with 15 bases spanning the gap. The CDR3 consists of 16 residues. The CDR3 nucleotides are TGTGCCAGCAGTGACTCAGGAGGGGGCGCGGGAGATACGCAGTATTTT. This codes for CASSDSGGGAGDTQYF.

This clonotype was counted only a few times. The CDR3 bases are TGTGCCAGCAGCCAAGATTCTCGGGAGACCCAGTACTTC. This gives the protein CASSQDSRETQYF. V usage is TRBV14 and J usage is TRBJ2-5; D gene unclear. CDR3 size: 13 residues. Germline V lookup: CDR1 SGHDN, CDR2 FVKESK. The germline V and J ends were trimmed by 0 bases and 5 bases, with 7 bases remaining between them.

This clonotype was counted at least ten times. The chain joins TRBV6-4 to TRBJ2-5; 11 bases align to TRBD2. The CDR3 length is 15 residues. Trimming removed 8 bases from V and 7 bases from J; junction bases left unmatched: 12. Germline CDR1 is MRHNA and CDR2 is SNTAGT. Written as DNA, the CDR3 is TGTGCCAGCTCCGGGGCTAGCGGGGGGTACGGGACCCAGTACTTC. Its protein is CASSGASGGYGTQYF.

The rearrangement uses TRBV28 and TRBJ1-6; 8 positions match TRBD1. The CDR3 sequence is 15 residues long. The germline gives CDR1 MDHEN, CDR2 SYDVKM. Unmatched junction bases numbered 13, after V lost 8 bases and J lost 10 bases. CDR3 residues: CASAQQGATRSPLHF. Here the CDR3 DNA reads TGTGCCAGCGCCCAGCAGGGGGCCACTAGGTCACCCCTCCACTTT.

This clonotype was recorded at least ten times. The chain is built from TRBV10-3 and TRBJ2-1; 8 positions match TRBD2. CDR1 is ENHRY and CDR2 is SYGVKD in the germline V gene. V lost 10 bases and J lost 6; bases outside the gene matches: 11. The CDR3 is made up of 14 amino acids. In DNA form, the CDR3 reads TGTGCCAGCCGTCTCGGGGGGGCCGCCAATGAGCAGTTCTTC. Amino acid sequence: CASRLGGAANEQFF.

This clonotype was observed at least ten times. The J gene is TRBJ1-2, the V gene TRBV5-1; the D is unclear. CDR1 and CDR2 (germline): SGHRS, YFSETQ. There are 14 residues in the CDR3. V dropped 4 bases and J dropped 4 bases, with 14 bases sitting between them. In DNA, the CDR3 is TGCGCCAGCAGCCAGAACGAACCCCGCTATGGCTACACCTTC. This translates into CASSQNEPRYGYTF.

This clonotype was counted ten times or more. V gene TRBV2 combines with J gene TRBJ1-1; 7 positions match TRBD1. CDR1 is SNHLY, CDR2 FYNNEI, per germline. This CDR3 region has 14 residues. V shed 4 bases and J 3 bases; nucleotides not matched to a gene: 5. The CDR3 coding sequence is TGTGCCAGCAGTGCTCAGGGGGGGGACACTGAAGCTTTCTTT. This translates into CASSAQGGDTEAFF. Full variable domain (rest looked up from reference TRBV2 and TRBJ1-1): EPEVTQTPSHQVTQMGQEVILRCVPISNHLYFYWYRQILGQKVEFLVSFYNNEISEKSEIFDDQFSVERPDGSNFTLKIRSTKLEDSAMYFCASSAQGGDTEAFFGQGTRLTVV.

Ten or more counts support this clonotype. V is TRBV5-6 and J is TRBJ1-6, with 10 bases lining up with TRBD1. V dropped 3 bases and J dropped 16; count of bases not matched to a gene: 10. Germline lookup yields CDR1 SGHDT and CDR2 YYEEEE. This CDR3 contains 14 residues. The CDR3, as DNA: TGTGCCAGCAGCTATGGGACAGGGGCGAAGACACTCCACTTT. Its translation is CASSYGTGAKTLHF.

V gene TRBV6-5 combines with J gene TRBJ1-2; 7 positions match TRBD1. Germline loops: CDR1 MNHEY, CDR2 SVGAGI. The V segment lost 5 bases and the J segment 3 bases; nucleotides outside the gene matches: 3. The CDR3 sequence is 13 residues long. The CDR3 region is CASSRGTDYGYTF. The DNA of the CDR3 is TGTGCCAGCAGTAGAGGGACAGACTATGGCTACACCTTC.

On this clonotype itself: A read error may produce the germline difference seen at one junction end. V usage is TRBV5-3 and J usage is TRBJ1-1; D remains ambiguous. TRBV5-3 is flagged as an ORF with uncertain function. This CDR3 is built from 14 residues. The CDR3 DNA reads TGTGCCAGCAGCTTGGTGTACCTGAACACTGAAGCTTTCTTT. Protein product: CASSLVYLNTEAFF.

Many counts were recorded for this clonotype. This chain joins TRBV20-1 and TRBJ2-2; possibly TRBD1 or TRBD2 for D (5 bases each). The CDR3 totals 15 residues. The V end lost 6 bases, the J end lost 2 bases, and 16 bases lay between the germline ends. CDR1 is DFQATT, CDR2 SNEGSKA, per germline (reference sequence). The CDR3 bases are TGCAGTGCCACGGGGATCGGGACCAACACCGGGGAGCTGTTTTTT. Residues: CSATGIGTNTGELFF.

This chain connects TRBV28 to TRBJ1-2; TRBD1 matches 9 bases. Germline CDR1 MDHEN, CDR2 SYDVKM. The junction had 14 bases not matched to a gene; V was cut back by 11 bases and J by 4 bases. This CDR3 comprises 15 residues. The CDR3 coding sequence is TGTGCCGCAGGAAGTACAGGGGGCGGGGGCTATGGCTACACCTTC. Amino acid sequence: CAAGSTGGGGYGYTF.

The table lists this clonotype with many counts. The V and J genes are TRBV3-1 and TRBJ2-3, with D maybe TRBD1 (6 bases). The V gene's germline CDR1 is LGHDT and CDR2 YNNKEL (reference sequence). This CDR3 has 14 amino acids. The ends were cut back, 0 bases at V and 5 bases at J, with 9 bases in the middle. The CDR3 loop is CASSQEGARDTQYF. The CDR3 DNA follows: TGTGCCAGCAGCCAAGAGGGGGCTAGAGATACGCAGTATTTT.

This clonotype was seen many times. CDR3 loop: CASSQVGGDENIQYF. DNA of the CDR3: TGTGCCAGCAGCCAAGTTGGCGGGGACGAAAACATTCAGTACTTC. This chain links TRBV4-2 with TRBJ2-4; tentatively, D is TRBD2 (6 bases). V lost 1 base and J lost 5, with 12 bases in between. The V gene's germline CDR1 is LGHNA and CDR2 YNFKEQ. This CDR3 has 15 residues.

This clonotype occurred many times. The V and J genes are TRBV7-2 and TRBJ2-7, with D possibly matching TRBD1 (6 bases). Germline V gene lookup returns CDR1 SGHTA and CDR2 FQGNSA. V was trimmed by 4 bases and J by 2 bases, leaving 12 bases between them. The CDR3 is made up of 14 amino acids. The CDR3 DNA follows: TGTGCCAGCAGCTCCTACAGGGCAACCTACGAGCAGTACTTC. Translated: CASSSYRATYEQYF.

This clonotype was seen many times. CDR3 residues: CASSPSSGGSYNEQFF. CDR3 nucleotide sequence: TGTGCCAGCAGCCCTAGTAGCGGGGGGTCCTACAATGAGCAGTTCTTC. The rearrangement joins TRBV7-9 to TRBJ2-1, with 10 bases lining up with TRBD2. V dropped 5 bases and J dropped 1; count of bases not matched to a gene: 5. Looked up from germline, CDR1 is SEHNR and CDR2 is FQNEAQ (reference sequence). This CDR3 contains 16 residues.